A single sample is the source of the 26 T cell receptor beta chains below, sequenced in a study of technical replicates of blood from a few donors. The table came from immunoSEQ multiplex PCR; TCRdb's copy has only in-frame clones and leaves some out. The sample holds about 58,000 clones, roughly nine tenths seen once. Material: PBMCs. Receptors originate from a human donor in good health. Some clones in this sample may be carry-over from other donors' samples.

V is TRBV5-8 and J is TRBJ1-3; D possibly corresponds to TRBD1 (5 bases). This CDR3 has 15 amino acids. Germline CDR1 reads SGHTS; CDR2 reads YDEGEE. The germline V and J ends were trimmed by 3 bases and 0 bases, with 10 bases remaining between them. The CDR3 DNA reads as TGTGCCAGCAGCTCAGGGTTCCGCTCTGGAAACACCATATATTTT. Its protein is CASSSGFRSGNTIYF.

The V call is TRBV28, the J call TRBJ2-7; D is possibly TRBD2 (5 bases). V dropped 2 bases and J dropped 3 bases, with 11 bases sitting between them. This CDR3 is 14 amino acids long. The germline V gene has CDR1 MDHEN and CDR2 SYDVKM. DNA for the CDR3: TGTGCCAGCAGTTTAACGGCTAGCAACTACGAGCAGTACTTC. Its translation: CASSLTASNYEQYF.

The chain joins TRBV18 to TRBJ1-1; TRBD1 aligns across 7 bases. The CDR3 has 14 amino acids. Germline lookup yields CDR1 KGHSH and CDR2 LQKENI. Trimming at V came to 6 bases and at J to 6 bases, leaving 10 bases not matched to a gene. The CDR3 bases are TGTGCCAGCTCCCGGGAACAGGGGCGGTCTGAAGCTTTCTTT. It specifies CASSREQGRSEAFF. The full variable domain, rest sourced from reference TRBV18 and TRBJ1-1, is NAGVMQNPRHLVRRRGQEARLRCSPMKGHSHVYWYRQLPEEGLKFMVYLQKENIIDESGMPKERFSAEFPKEGPSILRIQQVVRGDSAAYFCASSREQGRSEAFFGQGTRLTVV.

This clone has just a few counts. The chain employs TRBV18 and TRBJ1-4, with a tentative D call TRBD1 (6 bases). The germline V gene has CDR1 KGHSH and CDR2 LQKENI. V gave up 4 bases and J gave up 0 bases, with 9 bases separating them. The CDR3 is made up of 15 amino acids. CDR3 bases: TGTGCCAGCTCACAACAGGGTGCAACTAATGAAAAACTGTTTTTT. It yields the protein CASSQQGATNEKLFF.

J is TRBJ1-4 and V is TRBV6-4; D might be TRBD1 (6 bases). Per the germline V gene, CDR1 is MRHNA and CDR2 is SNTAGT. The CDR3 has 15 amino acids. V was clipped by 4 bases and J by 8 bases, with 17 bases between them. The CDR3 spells CASSVTGSIGEKLFF. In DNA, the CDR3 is TGTGCCAGCAGTGTTACAGGGTCGATAGGGGAAAAACTGTTTTTT.

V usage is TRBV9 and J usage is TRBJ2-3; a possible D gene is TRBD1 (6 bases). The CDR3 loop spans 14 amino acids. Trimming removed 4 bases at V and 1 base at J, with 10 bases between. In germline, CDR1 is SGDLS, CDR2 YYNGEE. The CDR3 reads CASSRTAGTDTQYF. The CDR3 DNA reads TGTGCCAGCAGCAGGACAGCAGGCACAGATACGCAGTATTTT.

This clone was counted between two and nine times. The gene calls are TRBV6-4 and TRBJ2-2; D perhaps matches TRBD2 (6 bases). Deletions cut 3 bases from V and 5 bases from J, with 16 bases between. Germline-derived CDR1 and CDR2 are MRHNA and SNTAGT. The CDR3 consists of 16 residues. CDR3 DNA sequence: TGTGCCAGCAGTGAGGGCTCTAGCGAGGTGACCGGGGAGCTGTTTTTT. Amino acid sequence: CASSEGSSEVTGELFF.

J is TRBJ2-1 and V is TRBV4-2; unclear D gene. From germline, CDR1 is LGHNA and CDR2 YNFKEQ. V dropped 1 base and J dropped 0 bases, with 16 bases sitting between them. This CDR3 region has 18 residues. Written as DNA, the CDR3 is TGTGCCAGCAGCCAAGGGCTTGGGCCAAGCACCTCCTACAATGAGCAGTTCTTC. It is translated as CASSQGLGPSTSYNEQFF.

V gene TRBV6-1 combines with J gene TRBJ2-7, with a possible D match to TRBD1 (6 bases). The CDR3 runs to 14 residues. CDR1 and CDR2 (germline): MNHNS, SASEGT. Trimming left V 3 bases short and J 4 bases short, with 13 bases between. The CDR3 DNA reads TGTGCCAGCAGTGATAACAGGGCGGCGTACGAGCAGTACTTC. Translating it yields CASSDNRAAYEQYF.

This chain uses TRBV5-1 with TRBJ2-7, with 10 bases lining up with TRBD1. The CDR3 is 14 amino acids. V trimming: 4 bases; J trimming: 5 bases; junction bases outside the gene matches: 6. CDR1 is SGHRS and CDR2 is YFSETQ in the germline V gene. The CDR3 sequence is CASSRQGAVNEQYF. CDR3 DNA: TGCGCCAGCAGCCGACAGGGGGCGGTGAACGAGCAGTACTTC.

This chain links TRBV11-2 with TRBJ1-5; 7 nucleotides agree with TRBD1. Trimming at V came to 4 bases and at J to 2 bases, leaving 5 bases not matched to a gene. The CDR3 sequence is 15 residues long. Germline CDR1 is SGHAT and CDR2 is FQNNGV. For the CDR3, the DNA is TGTGCCAGCAGCTCCCGAGGGGGCGGCAATCAGCCCCAGCATTTT. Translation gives CASSSRGGGNQPQHF.

CDR3 nucleotides: TGTGCCAGCAGCAGCCGGACAGAGAGCTCCTACGAGCAGTACTTC. The encoded protein is CASSSRTESSYEQYF. The rearrangement links TRBV7-2 to TRBJ2-7; perhaps TRBD1 as D (6 bases). CDR1 and CDR2 from the germline V gene are SGHTA and FQGNSA. V was clipped by 5 bases and J by 0 bases, with 14 bases between them. The CDR3 is made up of 15 amino acids.

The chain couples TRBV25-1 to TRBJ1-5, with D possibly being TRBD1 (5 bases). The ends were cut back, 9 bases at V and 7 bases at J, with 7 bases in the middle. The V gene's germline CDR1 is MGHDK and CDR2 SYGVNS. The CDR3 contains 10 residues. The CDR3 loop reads CARGGQPQHF. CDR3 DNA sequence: TGTGCCAGGGGGGGGCAGCCCCAGCATTTT.

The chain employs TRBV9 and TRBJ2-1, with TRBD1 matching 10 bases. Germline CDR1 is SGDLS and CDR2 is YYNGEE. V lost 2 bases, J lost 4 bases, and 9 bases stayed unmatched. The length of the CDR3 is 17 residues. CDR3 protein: CASSVTSGTGVYNEQFF. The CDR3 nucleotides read TGTGCCAGCAGCGTGACATCCGGGACAGGGGTATACAATGAGCAGTTCTTC.

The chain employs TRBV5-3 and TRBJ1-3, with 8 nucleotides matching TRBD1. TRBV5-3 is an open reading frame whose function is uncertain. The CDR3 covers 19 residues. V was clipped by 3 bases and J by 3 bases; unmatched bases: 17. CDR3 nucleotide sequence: TGTGCCAGAAGCTCGCTTGGACAGGGCCCCGTCACTTATGGAAACACCATATATTTT. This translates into CARSSLGQGPVTYGNTIYF.

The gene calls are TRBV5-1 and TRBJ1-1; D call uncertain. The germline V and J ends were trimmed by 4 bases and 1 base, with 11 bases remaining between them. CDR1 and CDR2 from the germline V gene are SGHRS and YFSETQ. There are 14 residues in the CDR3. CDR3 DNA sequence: TGCGCCAGCAGCCCGGCGGGAACGAACACTGAAGCTTTCTTT. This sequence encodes CASSPAGTNTEAFF. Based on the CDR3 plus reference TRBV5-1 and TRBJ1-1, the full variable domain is KAGVTQTPRYLIKTRGQQVTLSCSPISGHRSVSWYQQTPGQGLQFLFEYFSETQRNKGNFPGRFSGRQFSNSRSEMNVSTLELGDSALYLCASSPAGTNTEAFFGQGTRLTVV.

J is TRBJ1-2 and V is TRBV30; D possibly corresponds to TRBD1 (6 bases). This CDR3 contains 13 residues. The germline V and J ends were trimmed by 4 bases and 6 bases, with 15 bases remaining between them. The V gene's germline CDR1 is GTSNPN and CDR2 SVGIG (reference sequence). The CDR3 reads CAWMRGARNGYTF. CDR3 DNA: TGTGCCTGGATGCGGGGGGCGCGTAATGGCTACACCTTC.

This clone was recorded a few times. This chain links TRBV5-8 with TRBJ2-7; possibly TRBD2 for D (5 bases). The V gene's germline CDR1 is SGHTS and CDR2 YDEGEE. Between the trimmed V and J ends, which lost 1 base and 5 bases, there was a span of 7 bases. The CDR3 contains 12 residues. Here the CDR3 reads CASSLWRDEQYF. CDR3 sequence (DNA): TGTGCCAGCAGCTTGTGGCGGGACGAGCAGTACTTC. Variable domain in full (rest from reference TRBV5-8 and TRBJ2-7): EAGVTQSPTHLIKTRGQQATLRCSPISGHTSVYWYQQALGLGLQFLLWYDEGEERNRGNFPPRFSGRQFPNYSSELNVNALELEDSALYLCASSLWRDEQYFGPGTRLTVT.

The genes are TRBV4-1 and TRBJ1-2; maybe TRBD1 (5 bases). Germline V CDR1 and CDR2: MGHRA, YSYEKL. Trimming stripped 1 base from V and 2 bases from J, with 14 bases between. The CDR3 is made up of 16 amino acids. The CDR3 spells CASSQVKGIFNYGYTF. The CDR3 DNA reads TGCGCCAGCAGCCAAGTTAAGGGGATTTTCAACTATGGCTACACCTTC.

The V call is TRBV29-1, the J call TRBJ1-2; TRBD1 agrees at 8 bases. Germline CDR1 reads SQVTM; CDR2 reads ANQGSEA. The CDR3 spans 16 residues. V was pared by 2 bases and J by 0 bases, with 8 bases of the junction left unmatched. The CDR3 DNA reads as TGCAGCGTTGAACAGCCGGGACAGGTAGCTAACTATGGCTACACCTTC. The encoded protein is CSVEQPGQVANYGYTF. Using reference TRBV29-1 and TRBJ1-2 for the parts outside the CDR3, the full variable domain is SAVISQKPSRDICQRGTSLTIQCQVDSQVTMMFWYRQQPGQSLTLIATANQGSEATYESGFVIDKFPISRPNLTFSTLTVSNMSPEDSSIYLCSVEQPGQVANYGYTFGSGTRLTVV.

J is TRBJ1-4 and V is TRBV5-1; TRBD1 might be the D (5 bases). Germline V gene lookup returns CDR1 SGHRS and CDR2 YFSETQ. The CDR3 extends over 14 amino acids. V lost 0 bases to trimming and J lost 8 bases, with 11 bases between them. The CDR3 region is CASSLGQEGEKLFF. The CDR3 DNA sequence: TGCGCCAGCAGCTTGGGCCAGGAGGGGGAAAAACTGTTTTTT.

CDR3 DNA sequence: TGTGCCTGGAGTACACCAGGGGGCTTGACAGATACGCAGTATTTT. Translated: CAWSTPGGLTDTQYF. The chain carries TRBV30 and TRBJ2-3; 8 nucleotides agree with TRBD1. CDR3 length equals 15 residues. CDR1 and CDR2 from the germline V gene are GTSNPN and SVGIG (reference sequence). The V and J ends lost 2 bases and 3 bases, in that order; junction bases with no gene match: 7.

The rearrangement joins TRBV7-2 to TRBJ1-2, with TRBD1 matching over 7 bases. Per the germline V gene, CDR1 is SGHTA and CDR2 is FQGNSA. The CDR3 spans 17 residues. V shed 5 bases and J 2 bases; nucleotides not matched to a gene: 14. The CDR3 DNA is TGTGCCAGCAGCCCCTTTCTGCCGGGACAGATAAACTATGGCTACACCTTC. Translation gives CASSPFLPGQINYGYTF.

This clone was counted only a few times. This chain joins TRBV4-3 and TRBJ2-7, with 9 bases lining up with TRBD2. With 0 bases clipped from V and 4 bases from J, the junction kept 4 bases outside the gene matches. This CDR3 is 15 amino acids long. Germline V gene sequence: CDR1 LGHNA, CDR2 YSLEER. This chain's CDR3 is CASSQDLAGNYEQYF. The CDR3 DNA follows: TGCGCCAGCAGCCAAGATCTAGCGGGAAATTACGAGCAGTACTTC.

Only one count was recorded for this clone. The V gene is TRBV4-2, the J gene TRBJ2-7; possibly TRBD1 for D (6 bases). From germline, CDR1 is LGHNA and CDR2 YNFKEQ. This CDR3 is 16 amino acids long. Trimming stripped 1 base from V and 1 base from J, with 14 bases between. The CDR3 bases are TGTGCCAGCAGCCAAGTCTCGACAGGAATTTCCTACGAGCAGTACTTC. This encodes CASSQVSTGISYEQYF.

The chain's CDR3 is CASKSTGINEKLFF. DNA of the CDR3: TGTGCCAGTAAATCGACAGGGATTAATGAAAAACTGTTTTTT. The V gene is TRBV19, the J gene TRBJ1-4, with 7 bases lining up with TRBD1. The CDR3 has 14 residues. Germline V lookup: CDR1 LNHDA, CDR2 SQIVND (reference sequence). The V segment lost 7 bases and the J segment 4 bases; nucleotides outside the gene matches: 6.